This T cell receptor beta chain was found in a study of lymphopenia after photon versus proton radiotherapy. Findings and caveats of the study: Under photons, naive T cells and diversity fell while effector/memory populations rose. Post-nadir diversity loss with photons came from oligoclonal expansion, particularly CD8+ Temra cells.

The CDR3 contains 15 residues. The V gene's germline CDR1 is LNHDA and CDR2 SQIVND (reference sequence). V lost 7 bases to trimming and J lost 0 bases; unmatched junction nucleotides: 6. Turning to this clone: Its target is not known.

Generated by immunoSEQ multiplex PCR, the TCRdb table keeps only in-frame clones and is missing some. The sample has around 22,000 clones; roughly 84% are singletons. The sample in question was peripheral blood, obtained from a patient treated with photon-based radiotherapy. This rearrangement joins TRBV19 to TRBJ1-3; 7 nucleotides agree with TRBD1. The sequence was obtained from a middle-aged man with gastric cancer. This chain's CDR3 is CASMATGDSGNTIYF. CDR3 DNA sequence: TGTGCCAGTATGGCCACAGGGGACTCTGGAAACACCATATATTTT.